This T cell receptor (beta chain) was recovered during a study of control samples from healthy donors and cancer patients. TCRdb's table, derived via immunoSEQ multiplex PCR, lists solely in-frame clones and lacks some. The profile shows tens of thousands of clones, more than 70% of them singletons. V dropped 0 bases and J dropped 10 bases, with 7 bases sitting between them. The CDR3 covers 13 residues. Germline V gene sequence: CDR1 MNHEY, CDR2 SVGAGI. This TCR was recovered from a man aged 50-60 years with head and neck cancer. The sequencing input was PBMCs. The chain has TRBV6-5 and TRBJ1-6; D is uncertain. This CDR3 reads CASSYSQLSPLHF. The CDR3 bases are TGTGCCAGCAGTTACTCCCAGTTATCACCCCTCCACTTT.